Listed here are 32 T cell receptor beta chains from one sample, sequenced in a study of T cell responses to AZD1222 COVID-19 vaccine. Sequencing used immunoSEQ multiplex PCR; TCRdb keeps in-frame clones, though not all of them. Its table lists about 140,000 clones. The source material was peripheral blood. All receptors come from an adult in good health.

The chain couples TRBV6-5 to TRBJ2-3; D not certain. The length of the CDR3 is 14 residues. V was clipped by 7 bases and J by 2 bases, with 13 bases between them. Germline lookup yields CDR1 MNHEY and CDR2 SVGAGI. Written as DNA, the CDR3 is TGTGCCAGCATCCCAGGACCGTTCACAGATACGCAGTATTTT. This codes for CASIPGPFTDTQYF.

This chain links TRBV13 with TRBJ1-6, with D possibly matching TRBD1 (5 bases). The CDR3 sequence is 12 residues long. Trimming removed 6 bases from V and 8 bases from J, with 8 bases in between. Germline V gene lookup returns CDR1 PRHDT and CDR2 FYEKMQ (reference sequence). The CDR3 here is CASSTQDSPLHF. The CDR3 DNA reads TGTGCCAGCAGTACACAGGATTCACCCCTCCACTTT.

The J gene is TRBJ1-4, the V gene TRBV6-5; D not resolved. Germline values: CDR1 MNHEY, CDR2 SVGAGI. This CDR3 has 14 amino acids. Trimming removed 6 bases at V and 8 bases at J, with 16 bases between. CDR3 DNA sequence: TGTGCCAGCAGACCAAGGGTGGTACACGAAAAACTGTTTTTT. This translates into CASRPRVVHEKLFF.

This sequence joins TRBV6-1 and TRBJ1-5, with 10 bases lining up with TRBD1. Losses at the gene ends were 3 bases for V and 11 bases for J; bases not matched to a gene: 7. In germline, CDR1 is MNHNS, CDR2 SASEGT. There are 14 residues in the CDR3. The CDR3 DNA follows: TGTGCCAGCAGTGACGACAGGGGGCTAGGGGCCCAGCATTTT. Protein: CASSDDRGLGAQHF.

The chain employs TRBV2 and TRBJ1-1; no definite D call. Germline CDR1 reads SNHLY; CDR2 reads FYNNEI. V was trimmed by 1 base and J by 7 bases, leaving 13 bases between them. CDR3 size: 14 residues. The CDR3 DNA sequence: TGTGCCAGCAGTGAAGGGGCAGGCAAGTATGAAGCTTTCTTT. This gives the protein CASSEGAGKYEAFF. The whole variable domain, filled in from reference TRBV2 and TRBJ1-1, reads EPEVTQTPSHQVTQMGQEVILRCVPISNHLYFYWYRQILGQKVEFLVSFYNNEISEKSEIFDDQFSVERPDGSNFTLKIRSTKLEDSAMYFCASSEGAGKYEAFFGQGTRLTVV.

The rearrangement joins TRBV5-1 to TRBJ1-1; no definite D call. The germline V gene encodes CDR1 SGHRS and CDR2 YFSETQ. Trimming cost V 2 bases and J 1 base, with 6 bases left between them. CDR3 length equals 13 residues. In DNA, the CDR3 is TGCGCCAGCAGCTTTACACCGAACACTGAAGCTTTCTTT. It codes for CASSFTPNTEAFF.

The chain has TRBV5-8 and TRBJ2-3, with TRBD1 matching over 9 bases. With 5 bases clipped from V and 3 bases from J, the junction kept 4 bases outside the gene matches. Germline V lookup: CDR1 SGHTS, CDR2 YDEGEE. The length of the CDR3 is 14 residues. This CDR3 reads CASSWGTGTDTQYF. In nucleotides, the CDR3 is TGTGCCAGCAGTTGGGGGACAGGGACAGATACGCAGTATTTT.

As for this clone: Other DNA sequences in this sample translate to the same CDR3. The chain is built from TRBV15 and TRBJ1-3; D is unclear. The CDR3 length is 16 residues. V was clipped by 0 bases and J by 0 bases, with 9 bases between them. Germline V CDR1 and CDR2: LNHNV, YYDKDF (reference sequence). CDR3 nucleotides: TGTGCCACCAGCAGAGATCGCGGTCCCTCTGGAAACACCATATATTTT. It codes for CATSRDRGPSGNTIYF. Variable domain in full (rest from reference TRBV15 and TRBJ1-3): DAMVIQNPRYQVTQFGKPVTLSCSQTLNHNVMYWYQQKSSQAPKLLFHYYDKDFNNEADTPDNFQSRRPNTSFCFLDIRSPGLGDTAMYLCATSRDRGPSGNTIYFGEGSWLTVV.

V gene TRBV7-3 combines with J gene TRBJ2-5; 10 positions match TRBD1. Germline values: CDR1 SGHTA, CDR2 FQGTGA. The CDR3 covers 15 residues. J lost 5 bases, V lost 2 bases, and 5 bases had no gene match. This CDR3 is CASSLYGTGDETQYF. For the CDR3, the DNA is TGTGCCAGCAGCTTATATGGGACAGGGGATGAGACCCAGTACTTC. Together with reference TRBV7-3 and TRBJ2-5, the CDR3 gives the full variable domain: GAGVSQTPSNKVTEKGKYVELRCDPISGHTALYWYRQSLGQGPEFLIYFQGTGAADDSGLPNDRFFAVRPEGSVSTLKIQRTERGDSAVYLCASSLYGTGDETQYFGPGTRLLVL.

This rearrangement joins TRBV3-1 (or the pseudogene TRBV3-2) to TRBJ1-5; 11 bases fit TRBD1. Germline V gene lookup returns CDR1 LGHDT and CDR2 YNNKEL (reference sequence). After removal of 2 bases from V and 0 bases from J, the junction contained 6 bases not matched to a gene. CDR3 size: 18 residues. DNA of the CDR3: TGTGCCAGCAGCCAACGGACAGGGGGCGGAGGTAGCAATCAGCCCCAGCATTTT. Protein sequence: CASSQRTGGGGSNQPQHF.

The chain combines TRBV11-1 with TRBJ1-1; the D gene is possibly TRBD1 (5 bases). With 0 bases removed from V and 3 bases from J, the gap between germline ends came to 14 bases. The CDR3 extends over 16 amino acids. The germline V gene has CDR1 SGHAT and CDR2 FQDESV (reference sequence). Here the CDR3 DNA reads TGTGCCAGCAGCTTAGCTCCCGGACAAGGTTACACTGAAGCTTTCTTT. It translates to CASSLAPGQGYTEAFF.

The chain carries TRBV11-3 and TRBJ2-3; D may be TRBD1 or TRBD2 (5 bases each). The germline gives CDR1 SGHNT, CDR2 YENEEA. Trimming took off 5 bases at V and 4 bases at J, with 13 bases between the two ends. The CDR3 contains 14 residues. The chain's CDR3 is CASSQGVGADTQYF. The DNA of the CDR3 is TGTGCCAGCAGCCAAGGGGTCGGGGCAGATACGCAGTATTTT.

A word on this clone: Other DNA variants within this sample encode the same CDR3. The chain combines TRBV30 with TRBJ1-1; tentative D call: TRBD1 (6 bases). V was clipped by 0 bases and J by 0 bases, with 8 bases between them. The germline V gene encodes CDR1 GTSNPN and CDR2 SVGIG (reference sequence). This CDR3 has 14 residues. CDR3 in DNA: TGTGCCTGGAGTGTGGGGACACTGAACACTGAAGCTTTCTTT. Its protein product is CAWSVGTLNTEAFF.

The J gene is TRBJ2-3, the V gene TRBV5-1, with 7 bases matching TRBD2. The CDR3 runs 15 residues. With 5 bases clipped from V and 2 bases from J, the junction kept 8 bases outside the gene matches. Per the germline V gene, CDR1 is SGHRS and CDR2 is YFSETQ. The CDR3 nucleotides are TGCGCCAGCAGGATCCGGGACTACACCACAGATACGCAGTATTTT. Translation gives CASRIRDYTTDTQYF. Variable domain in full (rest from reference TRBV5-1 and TRBJ2-3): KAGVTQTPRYLIKTRGQQVTLSCSPISGHRSVSWYQQTPGQGLQFLFEYFSETQRNKGNFPGRFSGRQFSNSRSEMNVSTLELGDSALYLCASRIRDYTTDTQYFGPGTRLTVL.

V usage is TRBV30 and J usage is TRBJ1-6, with D uncertain. Trimming left V 1 base short and J 5 bases short, with 9 bases between. Germline CDR1 GTSNPN, CDR2 SVGIG (reference sequence). CDR3 length: 14 residues. The DNA of the CDR3 is TGTGCCTGGAGTGGGGAATTGGATAATTCACCCCTCCACTTT. It is translated as CAWSGELDNSPLHF.

The chain is built from TRBV6-1 and TRBJ2-5; 10 bases map to TRBD2. Trimming at V came to 2 bases and at J to 2 bases, leaving 2 bases not matched to a gene. Germline CDR1 reads MNHNS; CDR2 reads SASEGT. The CDR3 has 15 residues. The CDR3 bases are TGTGCCAGCAGTGAACTAGCGGGGGAGCAAGAGACCCAGTACTTC. This translates into CASSELAGEQETQYF.

The gene calls are TRBV18 and TRBJ2-5, with TRBD1 identical over 7 bases. CDR3 size: 13 residues. The germline V gene has CDR1 KGHSH and CDR2 LQKENI. With V trimmed by 5 bases and J by 4 bases, 4 bases remained unmatched. The CDR3 bases are TGTGCCAGCTCAGGCACAGGGGTAGAGACCCAGTACTTC. This gives the protein CASSGTGVETQYF.

This CDR3 is CASSHGQKEQYF. The CDR3 bases are TGTGCCAGCAGTCACGGACAGAAAGAGCAGTACTTC. This chain links TRBV6-2 or TRBV6-3 with TRBJ2-7, with D possibly matching TRBD1 (6 bases). Trimming pared 5 bases from V and 7 bases from J, leaving 12 bases between. Germline V lookup: CDR1 MNHEY, CDR2 SVGEGT. The CDR3 has 12 amino acids.

This chain connects TRBV20-1 to TRBJ1-4, with D possibly TRBD1 on 5 matching bases. Trimming shortened V by 3 bases and J by 7 bases, and 15 bases separated the two germline ends. The CDR3 loop spans 14 amino acids. Per germline, CDR1 DFQATT and CDR2 SNEGSKA (reference sequence). This chain's CDR3 is CSASLAGKGEKLFF. The CDR3 coding sequence is TGCAGTGCTAGTTTAGCAGGGAAGGGTGAAAAACTGTTTTTT.

The chain couples TRBV19 to TRBJ1-1, with no clear D. Trimming stripped 5 bases from V and 7 bases from J, with 8 bases between. The CDR3 covers 11 residues. Germline assignment: CDR1 LNHDA and CDR2 SQIVND (reference sequence). The CDR3 sequence is CASSWQNEAFF. In DNA, the CDR3 is TGTGCCAGTAGTTGGCAGAATGAAGCTTTCTTT.

This chain connects TRBV28 to TRBJ2-7; D possibly uses TRBD1 or TRBD2 (5 bases each). The V end was cut by 5 bases, the J end by 4 bases, with 12 bases between. From germline, CDR1 is MDHEN and CDR2 SYDVKM. The CDR3 covers 13 residues. CDR3 in amino acids: CASSRQSGYEQYF. The CDR3, as DNA: TGTGCCAGCAGTAGACAGTCGGGGTACGAGCAGTACTTC.

The rearrangement joins TRBV19 to TRBJ1-1, with a weak D call TRBD1 (5 bases). The CDR3 extends over 15 amino acids. V was cut by 3 bases and J by 0 bases, with 11 bases left in between. CDR1 and CDR2 from the germline V gene are LNHDA and SQIVND (reference sequence). DNA for the CDR3: TGTGCCAGTAGTATGGCAGGGACCATGAACACTGAAGCTTTCTTT. It yields the protein CASSMAGTMNTEAFF.

The V call is TRBV7-8, the J call TRBJ1-3, with no clear D. Germline CDR1 is SGHVS and CDR2 is FQNEAQ. V was shortened by 5 bases and J by 14 bases, with 19 bases between the two germline ends. CDR3 length equals 13 residues. CDR3 nucleotides: TGTGCCAGCAGCACCCTGGGCGTCACCAGTTTATATTTT. Its protein product is CASSTLGVTSLYF.

V and J are TRBV5-1 and TRBJ1-2; D might be TRBD1 (6 bases). V lost 3 bases and J 8 bases, leaving 11 bases between the germline ends. CDR3 length: 12 amino acids. Germline V lookup: CDR1 SGHRS, CDR2 YFSETQ. The CDR3 sequence: CASSWYRDGYTF. The CDR3 DNA is TGCGCCAGCAGCTGGTACAGGGACGGCTACACCTTC.

The chain recombines TRBV7-9 with TRBJ1-4; D gene ambiguous. CDR3 size: 13 residues. CDR1 and CDR2 from the germline V gene are SEHNR and FQNEAQ (reference sequence). V gave up 5 bases and J gave up 4 bases, with 8 bases separating them. CDR3 protein: CASSLTVNEKLFF. CDR3 nucleotide sequence: TGTGCCAGCAGCCTCACGGTTAATGAAAAACTGTTTTTT.

The chain uses TRBV5-6 and TRBJ2-7, with TRBD2 identical over 8 bases. Germline V CDR1 and CDR2: SGHDT, YYEEEE. V lost 1 base to trimming and J lost 2 bases; unmatched junction nucleotides: 5. The length of the CDR3 is 15 residues. The CDR3 bases are TGTGCCAGCAGCTTGCGCCGGGGGGGTACCTACGAGCAGTACTTC. Translating it yields CASSLRRGGTYEQYF.

The chain employs TRBV5-1 and TRBJ2-7, with D perhaps matching TRBD1 or TRBD2 (5 bases each). The V and J ends lost 7 bases and 2 bases respectively, with 16 bases between them. Germline values: CDR1 SGHRS, CDR2 YFSETQ. The CDR3 runs to 14 residues. CDR3 in amino acids: CASGIPGQPYEQYF. DNA of the CDR3: TGCGCCAGCGGAATCCCGGGGCAGCCCTACGAGCAGTACTTC.

The genes are TRBV3-1 (or the pseudogene TRBV3-2) and TRBJ1-6, with D hard to call. V lost 0 bases and J lost 3, with 6 bases in between. Germline assignment: CDR1 LGHDT and CDR2 YNNKEL (reference sequence). The CDR3 has 15 residues. Here the CDR3 DNA reads TGTGCCAGCAGCCAAGATGGCAGCTATAATTCACCCCTCCACTTT. Translated: CASSQDGSYNSPLHF.

This chain uses TRBV7-8 with TRBJ1-2, with 10 bases matching TRBD1. J lost 4 bases, V lost 5 bases, and 10 bases had no gene match. Germline assignment: CDR1 SGHVS and CDR2 FQNEAQ. The CDR3 loop spans 16 amino acids. The chain's CDR3 is CASSPQGQGISYGYTF. DNA of the CDR3: TGTGCCAGCAGCCCCCAGGGACAGGGGATCAGCTATGGCTACACCTTC.

The chain combines TRBV9 with TRBJ1-3, with 8 nucleotides matching TRBD1. CDR1 is SGDLS and CDR2 is YYNGEE in the germline V gene. This CDR3 contains 17 residues. The trim removed 1 base at V and 0 bases at J, leaving 6 bases unmatched. CDR3 coding DNA: TGTGCCAGCAGCGTATCGGGACAGGCCTTCTCTGGAAACACCATATATTTT. It codes for CASSVSGQAFSGNTIYF.

This chain connects TRBV6-2 or TRBV6-3 to TRBJ2-3; TRBD2 matches at 10 bases. This CDR3 is built from 14 residues. J was trimmed by 4 bases and V by 5 bases; bases with no gene match: 3. CDR1 and CDR2 from the germline V gene are MNHEY and SVGEGT. CDR3 region: CASSSGGGADTQYF. CDR3 nucleotide sequence: TGTGCCAGCAGTAGCGGGGGGGGTGCAGATACGCAGTATTTT.

The chain carries TRBV28 and TRBJ2-2, with D unclear. The V gene lost 6 bases and the J gene lost 7 bases, with 12 bases spanning the gap. Germline loops: CDR1 MDHEN, CDR2 SYDVKM. This CDR3 contains 13 residues. The CDR3 DNA is TGTGCCAGCAGATTGGTAGTTTTCGGGGAGCTGTTTTTT. Translated, it gives CASRLVVFGELFF.